Shown below are 10 T cell receptor beta chains from a single sample sequenced in a study of OX40 agonist ivuxolimab in advanced cancers. The table came from immunoSEQ multiplex PCR; TCRdb's copy has only in-frame clones and leaves some out. The data contain about 91,000 clones, over 75% of them singletons. The input for sequencing was CD4+ or CD8+ T cells sorted from blood, taken in a trial of the OX40 agonist ivuxolimab. The receptor set was obtained from an adult with an advanced solid tumor such as melanoma, head and neck, liver or kidney cancer.

The genes are TRBV25-1 and TRBJ2-2; D may be TRBD1 (6 bases). V was clipped by 10 bases and J by 4 bases, with 13 bases between them. Per the germline V gene, CDR1 is MGHDK and CDR2 is SYGVNS. The CDR3 runs 13 residues. DNA for the CDR3: TGTGCCATACAGGGATCTGTCACCGGGGAGCTGTTTTTT. Its protein is CAIQGSVTGELFF. Looking up the rest from reference TRBV25-1 and TRBJ2-2 gives the full variable domain: EADIYQTPRYLVIGTGKKITLECSQTMGHDKMYWYQQDPGMELHLIHYSYGVNSTEKGDLSSESTVSRIRTEHFPLTLESARPSHTSQYLCAIQGSVTGELFFGEGSRLTVL.

The chain is built from TRBV30 and TRBJ2-1; D may correspond to TRBD1 or TRBD2 (5 bases each). V was shortened by 6 bases and J by 5 bases, with 11 bases between the two germline ends. Germline assignment: CDR1 GTSNPN and CDR2 SVGIG (reference sequence). The CDR3 has 12 amino acids. The CDR3 nucleotides are TGTGCCTGTCCGGGGCCCAACAATGAGCAGTTCTTC. Its translation: CACPGPNNEQFF.

V gene TRBV13 combines with J gene TRBJ1-1, with unresolved D. Trimming shortened V by 5 bases and J by 7 bases, and 8 bases separated the two germline ends. The V gene's germline CDR1 is PRHDT and CDR2 FYEKMQ (reference sequence). This CDR3 is built from 11 residues. The CDR3 protein is CASSPRIEAFF. The CDR3 nucleotides read TGTGCCAGCAGCCCCCGGATTGAAGCTTTCTTT. The full variable domain, in which reference TRBV13 and TRBJ1-1 provide the parts outside the CDR3, is AAGVIQSPRHLIKEKRETATLKCYPIPRHDTVYWYQQGPGQDPQFLISFYEKMQSDKGSIPDRFSAQQFSDYHSELNMSSLELGDSALYFCASSPRIEAFFGQGTRLTVV.

The rearrangement links TRBV5-1 to TRBJ2-5; no clear D. The J call is doubtful: the DNA matches TRBJ2-7 better. CDR1 and CDR2 from the germline V gene are SGHRS and YFSETQ. The CDR3 runs to 13 residues. As DNA, the CDR3 is TGCGCCAGCAGCGCCGGCAGACGTTACGAGCAGTACTTC. Translated: CASSAGRRYEQYF.

V is TRBV27 and J is TRBJ2-3; D is possibly TRBD2 (6 bases). CDR1 is MNHEY, CDR2 SMNVEV, per germline (reference sequence). The CDR3 loop spans 14 amino acids. This CDR3 reads CAAGGTRSADTQYF. For the CDR3, the DNA is TGTGCAGCAGGCGGGACCCGATCAGCAGATACGCAGTATTTT.

Only a few counts were recorded for this clone. The chain uses TRBV7-9 and TRBJ1-6; possibly TRBD1 for D (5 bases). Trimming pared 1 base from V and 8 bases from J, leaving 9 bases between. This CDR3 comprises 14 residues. CDR1 is SEHNR and CDR2 is FQNEAQ in the germline V gene (reference sequence). The CDR3 nucleotides are TGTGCCAGCAGCTTAGAGCAGGGTTATTCACCCCTCCACTTT. Its protein product is CASSLEQGYSPLHF.

This chain joins TRBV6-5 and TRBJ2-7; 11 bases agree with TRBD2. V trimming: 6 bases; J trimming: 4 bases; junction bases outside the gene matches: 2. The length of the CDR3 is 13 residues. CDR1 is MNHEY, CDR2 SVGAGI, per germline. The CDR3 sequence is CASRLAGVYEQYF. In DNA form, the CDR3 reads TGTGCCAGCAGACTAGCGGGAGTGTACGAGCAGTACTTC.

The gene calls are TRBV5-5 and TRBJ2-6; D is undetermined. The CDR3 length is 15 residues. Per germline, CDR1 SGHKS and CDR2 YYEKEE (reference sequence). Trimming shortened V by 0 bases and J by 2 bases, and 6 bases separated the two germline ends. CDR3: CASSLGSAGANVLTF. The CDR3 nucleotides are TGTGCCAGCAGCTTGGGATCGGCTGGGGCCAACGTCCTGACTTTC.

The genes are TRBV6-6 and TRBJ1-4; 7 bases align to TRBD1. The V and J ends lost 7 bases and 8 bases, in that order; junction bases with no gene match: 7. The germline CDR1 and CDR2 sequences are MNHNY and SVGAGI (reference sequence). CDR3 length equals 13 residues. CDR3 residues: CASKIQQGEKLFF. In nucleotides, the CDR3 is TGTGCCAGCAAAATCCAACAGGGGGAAAAACTGTTTTTT.

CDR3 residues: CAISESLEFTTEAFF. DNA of the CDR3: TGTGCCATCAGTGAGTCGTTGGAGTTCACGACTGAAGCTTTCTTT. J is TRBJ1-1 and V is TRBV10-3; D is uncertain. The germline V and J ends were trimmed by 0 bases and 5 bases, with 13 bases remaining between them. This CDR3 is built from 15 residues. Germline V gene lookup returns CDR1 ENHRY and CDR2 SYGVKD.